This entry describes one T cell receptor beta chain. Here immunoSEQ multiplex PCR was the method, and the copy in TCRdb shows in-frame clones only, minus some. The table lists some 130,000 clones, approximately 94% of them singletons, with approximately 9% in the top ten. The entry originates in a study of T cell responses to AZD1222 COVID-19 vaccine. This TCR was sampled from an adult in good health. The source material was peripheral blood, sampled on day 0 of AZD1222 vaccination.

DNA of the CDR3: TGTGCCAGCAGTTATGGACAGGGCCTCGAAGCTTTCTTT. It translates to CASSYGQGLEAFF. The rearrangement joins TRBV6-5 to TRBJ1-1; 8 nucleotides agree with TRBD1. This CDR3 is 13 amino acids long. Germline CDR1 MNHEY, CDR2 SVGAGI. V was clipped by 3 bases and J by 8 bases; unmatched bases: 5.